The entry below describes one T cell receptor (beta chain). This clonotype was recorded many times. Its antigen specificity is not known. Base qualities are not at hand, and no much larger clone is one base apart. The library was built by means of PCR. TCRdb records Illumina HiSeq 2500 as the sequencer. TCR libraries were prepared with molecular barcoding, using unique molecular identifiers to normalize TCRbeta repertoire quantification. TCRdb ran its own pipeline on the public reads, namely fastp trimming at Q25 and MiXCR clone calling, and kept in-frame beta chains. Entries that share a CDR3 protein sequence are merged under the most common genes and DNA. This sample lists 170,000 or so distinct CDR3 sequences; around 7% were detected once. The top ten clones comprise more than 2.5% of the sample. The junction carries 12 bases between V and J, which are trimmed by 0 bases and 0 bases respectively. The CDR3 covers 17 residues, taking in both the cysteine and the phenylalanine. The CDR3 DNA has 51 bases and is translated from base 1. The germline V gene yields KGHSH for CDR1 and LQKENI for CDR2.

These data originate in a study of T-cell reconstitution after alpha-beta-depleted transplantation in children (dated by TCRdb to 2016 to 2018). As for the study more broadly: Using TCR repertoire profiling, the study quantitatively followed how T-cell immune reconstitution unfolded in children after TCRalphabeta/CD19-depleted allogeneic hematopoietic cell transplantation.

This specimen was PBMCs from the stem cell graft donor, taken from the stem cell graft. This receptor chain uses TRBV18 and TRBJ1-3; the D gene cannot be named for sure. The sequence was obtained from a human donor who donated a stem cell graft to a child with Wiskott-Aldrich syndrome. The CDR3 region reads CASSPPTTQYSGNTIYF. The DNA sequence follows: TGTGCCAGCTCACCACCGACGACACAGTACTCTGGAAACACCATATATTTT.